This TCR beta chain was profiled in a study of blood T cell repertoires in COVID-19. Study details: PBMCs, B-cell-depleted T cells, or T cells were the source of the cDNA or gDNA that made up the material.

Original methodology: Amplification of reference gene primers was used by the study to estimate nucleated cell counts. The protocol was immunoSEQ multiplex PCR, while the TCRdb copy is restricted to in-frame clones and leaves out a portion. That table furnishes V, J and clone size, whereas the DNA furnished D and trimming. The sample carries roughly 200,000 clones, approximately 85% recorded once. Adults between roughly 18 and 95 years of age took part from 20 to 25 US areas. Donors of Cohort 3 who recovered were those that had two negative PCRs, clearance, or symptom resolution. Trimming took 1 base from V and 4 from J; bases not matched to a gene: 4. The CDR3 is 16 amino acids. Germline CDR1 and CDR2: MNHNS and SASEGT. This clone was seen a few times.

This chain joins TRBV6-1 and TRBJ1-4; 9 bases align to TRBD1. The sample comprised PBMCs or T cells enriched from blood (not recorded which). This clonotype was obtained from a man aged 35-49 years who had recovered from COVID-19. The CDR3 coding sequence is TGTGCCAGCAGTGAAGGGGACAGGGTGGGTAATGAAAAACTGTTTTTT. This translates into CASSEGDRVGNEKLFF.